This entry describes one T cell receptor (beta chain). The protocol was immunoSEQ multiplex PCR, while the TCRdb copy is restricted to in-frame clones and leaves out a portion. The repertoire holds 90,000 to 100,000 clones, with about 82% as singletons. The sample is drawn from a study of graft-versus-host responses after intestinal transplantation. V gave up 4 bases and J gave up 4 bases, with 34 bases separating them. The germline gives CDR1 MNHEY, CDR2 SMNVEV (reference sequence). This CDR3 comprises 22 residues. This sequence was found in a human patient who received an intestinal transplant, so some T cells may come from the graft donor. The source was PBMCs, collected 255 days after intestinal transplant. The V gene is TRBV27, the J gene TRBJ1-4, with D unresolved. The CDR3 region is CASSSRSPGSRATNDYNEKLFF. For the CDR3, the DNA is TGTGCCAGCAGTTCGAGGTCCCCAGGTTCCCGGGCCACCAACGACTATAATGAAAAACTGTTTTTT.